A selection of T cell receptor beta chains follows, all from one sample in a study of shared clonotypes between healthy human individuals. Method: immunoSEQ multiplex PCR; TCRdb's copy keeps in-frame clones and lacks some. The sample shows about 2 million clones, approximately 94% of them seen only once. The specimen sequenced was naive CD8+ T cells sorted from blood. The receptors come from a man younger than 30 in good health. Each CDR3 is given with its conserved first and last residue. A D gene is named only where the DNA matches it firmly. Expanded clones are given a class, and other clones once, few, many or no size at all.

d_gene,j_gene,v_gene,abundance,len,CDR3nt,CDR3aa
.,TRBJ2-5,TRBV11-2,.,15,TGTGCCAGCAGCCTTGTGGGGCAGGGGCAAGAGACCCAGTACTTC,CASSLVGQGQETQYF
TRBD1,TRBJ2-7,TRBV7-8,.,15,TGTGCCAGCAGCCCCCTGGAGGACAGGGGTAACGAGCAGTACTTC,CASSPLEDRGNEQYF
.,TRBJ2-3,TRBV30,.,13,TGTGCCTGGAGCTCCCTAGATCTAGATACGCAGTATTTT,CAWSSLDLDTQYF
.,TRBJ1-3,TRBV28,.,12,TGTGCCAGCAGTTCCTCGTTGAACACCATATATTTT,CASSSSLNTIYF
.,TRBJ2-7,TRBV7-9,.,15,TGTGCCAGCAGCTCCACAGGGTTCCCCTACGGAGAGCAGTACTTC,CASSSTGFPYGEQYF
TRBD2,TRBJ2-3,TRBV4-3,.,17,TGCGCCAGCAGCCAAGATTCCCCTAGCGGAGAGGGGAATACGCAGTATTTT,CASSQDSPSGEGNTQYF
.,TRBJ1-4,TRBV6-6,.,16,TGTGCCAGCAGATTTTCTGTCGGGCAGCCGAATGAAAAACTGTTTTTT,CASRFSVGQPNEKLFF
.,TRBJ1-6,TRBV28,.,14,TGTGCCAGCAGTCCAACCGAGGGGGGTTCACCCCTCCACTTT,CASSPTEGGSPLHF
.,TRBJ2-1,TRBV5-4,once,14,TGTGCCAGCAGCCCCGGCCCCTACTACAATGAGCAGTTCTTC,CASSPGPYYNEQFF
.,TRBJ2-1,TRBV5-4,.,15,TGTGCCAGCAGCCAACAAGGGATCCCCTACAATGAGCAGTTCTTC,CASSQQGIPYNEQFF
.,TRBJ2-7,TRBV7-2,.,15,TGTGCCAGCAGCTTCCGACAGGGAGGGGTCTACGAGCAGTACTTC,CASSFRQGGVYEQYF
.,TRBJ1-1,TRBV5-1,.,15,TGCGCCAGCAGCTTGGAAGGAGGTCTGAGCACTGAAGCTTTCTTT,CASSLEGGLSTEAFF
.,TRBJ2-7,TRBV7-6,once,18,TGTGCCAGCAGCTTAGACAGGGCCATAGCGGGTGGATCCTACGAGCAGTACTTC,CASSLDRAIAGGSYEQYF
TRBD1,TRBJ1-1,TRBV9,.,16,TGTGCCAGCAGCGGGAGGGTTGGGACAGAGAACACTGAAGCTTTCTTT,CASSGRVGTENTEAFF
TRBD2,TRBJ2-1,TRBV6-4,.,16,TGTGCCAGCAGTGACCCTAGCGGGGTCCCCGTAGGTGAGCAGTTCTTC,CASSDPSGVPVGEQFF
.,TRBJ1-6,TRBV14,.,18,TGTGCCAGCAGCCAAGAAGATAGGATTGGCTCCTATAATTCACCCCTCCACTTT,CASSQEDRIGSYNSPLHF
TRBD2,TRBJ2-1,TRBV9,.,18,TGTGCCAGCAGCGACCCCGGGACTAGCGGGGGGGCGGACAATGAGCAGTTCTTC,CASSDPGTSGGADNEQFF
TRBD1,TRBJ2-7,TRBV6-6,once,15,TGTGCCAGCAGTCAGGGACAGGGTACGGTCTACGAGCAGTACTTC,CASSQGQGTVYEQYF
TRBD2,TRBJ2-5,TRBV11-2,.,16,TGTGCCAGCAGCATGTTAGCGGGAGCGGAGCAAGAGACCCAGTACTTC,CASSMLAGAEQETQYF
TRBD2,TRBJ2-3,TRBV7-2,.,18,TGTGCCAGCAGCCCGGGGGCTAGCGGGGGAGATAGCACAGATACGCAGTATTTT,CASSPGASGGDSTDTQYF
.,TRBJ2-6,TRBV30,.,14,TGTGCCTGGAGTTCACTTACTGGGGCCAACGTCCTGACTTTC,CAWSSLTGANVLTF
.,TRBJ1-2,TRBV6-5,.,15,TGTGCCAGCAGTTACTCGGGGGGTTTTAACTATGGCTACACCTTC,CASSYSGGFNYGYTF
TRBD2,TRBJ2-7,TRBV9,.,16,TGTGCCAGCAGCCCGAGGACTAGCGGTTCCCGACGCGAGCAGTACTTC,CASSPRTSGSRREQYF
.,TRBJ2-7,TRBV29-1,.,12,TGCAGCGTCCTAGACAGTTCCTACGAGCAGTACTTC,CSVLDSSYEQYF
TRBD1,TRBJ2-7,TRBV5-1,.,17,TGCGCCAGCAGCTTGGCCGTTGAAGGGACAGGGCTGTACGAGCAGTACTTC,CASSLAVEGTGLYEQYF
.,TRBJ2-3,TRBV2,.,17,TGTGCCAGCAGTGAATTTTCGGGCAGGAGTAGCACAGATACGCAGTATTTT,CASSEFSGRSSTDTQYF
.,TRBJ2-7,TRBV4-1,.,17,TGCGCCAGCAGCCAAGATCCCCCGGGACATGAGTTCCACGAGCAGTACTTC,CASSQDPPGHEFHEQYF
.,TRBJ2-7,TRBV7-2,.,15,TGTGCCAGCAGCCCCCTCAGTAGGCTGGACTACGAGCAGTACTTC,CASSPLSRLDYEQYF
.,TRBJ2-1,TRBV5-1,.,14,TGCGCCAGCAGTCCCGGGACGGGATACAATGAGCAGTTCTTC,CASSPGTGYNEQFF
TRBD2,TRBJ2-3,TRBV2,.,15,TGTGCCGTTCGTGGCGGGACTAGCTCCCCAGATACGCAGTATTTT,CAVRGGTSSPDTQYF
TRBD2,TRBJ2-1,TRBV19,.,17,TGTGCCAGTAGTATACTCGCGGGGGGGACGGTCTACAATGAGCAGTTCTTC,CASSILAGGTVYNEQFF
TRBD2,TRBJ2-5,TRBV6-1,.,15,TGTGCCAGCATCGGACTAGCGGGGGGGCGAGAGACCCAGTACTTC,CASIGLAGGRETQYF
.,TRBJ1-1,TRBV4-1,.,13,TGCGCCAGCAGCCAAAGTACGAACACTGAAGCTTTCTTT,CASSQSTNTEAFF